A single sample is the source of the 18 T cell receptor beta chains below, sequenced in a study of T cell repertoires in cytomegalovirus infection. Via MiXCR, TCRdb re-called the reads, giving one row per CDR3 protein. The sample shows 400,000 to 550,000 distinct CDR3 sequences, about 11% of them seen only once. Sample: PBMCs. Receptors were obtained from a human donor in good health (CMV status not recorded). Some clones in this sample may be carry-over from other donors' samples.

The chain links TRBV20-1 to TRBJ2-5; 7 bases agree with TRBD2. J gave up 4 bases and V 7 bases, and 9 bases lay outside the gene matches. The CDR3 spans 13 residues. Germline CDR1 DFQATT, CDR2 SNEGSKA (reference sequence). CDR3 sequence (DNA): TGCAGTGTATTGCGGGAGACCGGAGAGACCCAGTACTTC. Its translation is CSVLRETGETQYF.

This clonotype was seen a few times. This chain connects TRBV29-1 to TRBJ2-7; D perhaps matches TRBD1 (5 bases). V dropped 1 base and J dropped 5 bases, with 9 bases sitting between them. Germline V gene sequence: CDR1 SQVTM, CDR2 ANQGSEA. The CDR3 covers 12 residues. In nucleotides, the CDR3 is TGCAGCGTTGAAGCAGGGTCCCACGAGCAGTACTTC. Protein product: CSVEAGSHEQYF.

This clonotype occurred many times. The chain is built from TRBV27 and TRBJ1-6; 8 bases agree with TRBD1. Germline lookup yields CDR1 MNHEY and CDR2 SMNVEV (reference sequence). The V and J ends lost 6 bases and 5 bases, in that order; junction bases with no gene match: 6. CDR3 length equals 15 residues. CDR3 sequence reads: CASSLIQGDNSPLHF. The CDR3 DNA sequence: TGTGCCAGCAGCCTAATACAGGGGGATAATTCACCCCTCCACTTT.

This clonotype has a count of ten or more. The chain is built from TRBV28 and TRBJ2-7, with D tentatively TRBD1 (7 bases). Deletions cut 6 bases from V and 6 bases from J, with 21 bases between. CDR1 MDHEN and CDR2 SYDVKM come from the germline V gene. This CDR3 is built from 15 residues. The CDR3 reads CASSSGGGQIIEQYF. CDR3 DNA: TGTGCCAGCAGCTCAGGAGGGGGACAGATCATCGAGCAGTACTTC.

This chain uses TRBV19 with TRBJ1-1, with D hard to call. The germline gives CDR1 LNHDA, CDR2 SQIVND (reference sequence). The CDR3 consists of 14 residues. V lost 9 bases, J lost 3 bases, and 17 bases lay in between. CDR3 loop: CASCGVPGDTEAFF. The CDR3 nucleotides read TGTGCCAGCTGCGGGGTTCCCGGGGACACTGAAGCTTTCTTT.

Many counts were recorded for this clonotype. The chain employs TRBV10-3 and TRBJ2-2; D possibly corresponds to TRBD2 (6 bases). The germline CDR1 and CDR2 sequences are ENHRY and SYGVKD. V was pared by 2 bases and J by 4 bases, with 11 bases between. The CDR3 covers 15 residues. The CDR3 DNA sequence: TGTGCCATCAGTGAGGGCGGGGCGAGCACCGGGGAGCTGTTTTTT. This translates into CAISEGGASTGELFF.

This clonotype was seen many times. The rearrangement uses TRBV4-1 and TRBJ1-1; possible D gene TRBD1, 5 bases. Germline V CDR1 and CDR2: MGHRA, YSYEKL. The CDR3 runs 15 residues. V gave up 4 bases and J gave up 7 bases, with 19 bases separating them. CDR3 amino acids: CASSPLWRGPNEAFF. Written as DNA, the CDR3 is TGCGCCAGCAGCCCTCTATGGCGGGGACCGAATGAAGCTTTCTTT.

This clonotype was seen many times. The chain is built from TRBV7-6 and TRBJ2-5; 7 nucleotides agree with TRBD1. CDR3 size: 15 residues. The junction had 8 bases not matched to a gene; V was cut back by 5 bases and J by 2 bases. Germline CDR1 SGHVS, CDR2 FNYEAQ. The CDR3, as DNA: TGTGCCAGCAGCCCCCTGGGACAGAGTCAAGAGACCCAGTACTTC. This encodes CASSPLGQSQETQYF.

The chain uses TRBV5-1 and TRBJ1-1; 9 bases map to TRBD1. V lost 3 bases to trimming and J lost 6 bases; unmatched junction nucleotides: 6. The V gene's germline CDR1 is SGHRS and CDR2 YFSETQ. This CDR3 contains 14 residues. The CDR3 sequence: CASSYGQGYAEAFF. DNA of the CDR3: TGCGCCAGCAGCTACGGACAGGGGTACGCTGAAGCTTTCTTT. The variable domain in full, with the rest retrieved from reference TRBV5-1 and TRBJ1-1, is KAGVTQTPRYLIKTRGQQVTLSCSPISGHRSVSWYQQTPGQGLQFLFEYFSETQRNKGNFPGRFSGRQFSNSRSEMNVSTLELGDSALYLCASSYGQGYAEAFFGQGTRLTVV.

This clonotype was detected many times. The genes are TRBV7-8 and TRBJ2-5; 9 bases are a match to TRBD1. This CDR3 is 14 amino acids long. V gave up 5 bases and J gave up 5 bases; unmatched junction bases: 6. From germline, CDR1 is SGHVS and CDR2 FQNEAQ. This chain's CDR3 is CASSRGQGVETQYF. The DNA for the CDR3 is TGTGCCAGCAGCCGGGGACAGGGTGTGGAGACCCAGTACTTC.

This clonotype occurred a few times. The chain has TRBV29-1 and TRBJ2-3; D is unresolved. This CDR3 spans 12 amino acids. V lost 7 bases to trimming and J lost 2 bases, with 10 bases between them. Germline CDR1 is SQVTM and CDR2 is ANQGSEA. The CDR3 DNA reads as TGCAGCGGCATGGACGACACAGATACGCAGTATTTT. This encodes CSGMDDTDTQYF.

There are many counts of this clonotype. The CDR3, as DNA: TGTGCCAGCAGCTTTGGCTCGCGTGGGGGCAATCAGCCCCAGCATTTT. This sequence encodes CASSFGSRGGNQPQHF. V usage is TRBV11-2 and J usage is TRBJ1-5; D unresolved. The germline V and J ends were trimmed by 3 bases and 2 bases, with 14 bases remaining between them. CDR1 and CDR2 from the germline V gene are SGHAT and FQNNGV. The CDR3 sequence is 16 residues long.

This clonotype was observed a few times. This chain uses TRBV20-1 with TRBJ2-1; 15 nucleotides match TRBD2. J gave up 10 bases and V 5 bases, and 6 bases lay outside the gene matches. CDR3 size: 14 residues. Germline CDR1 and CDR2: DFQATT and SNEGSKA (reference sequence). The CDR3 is CSAQPGLAGGEQFF. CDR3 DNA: TGCAGTGCTCAACCGGGACTAGCGGGAGGAGAGCAGTTCTTC.

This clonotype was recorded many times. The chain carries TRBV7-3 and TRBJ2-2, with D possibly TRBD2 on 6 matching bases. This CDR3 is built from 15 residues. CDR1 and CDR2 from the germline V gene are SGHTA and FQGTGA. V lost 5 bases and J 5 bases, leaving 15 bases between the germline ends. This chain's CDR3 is CASSLLRGRTGELFF. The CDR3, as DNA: TGTGCCAGCAGCCTACTGCGGGGTCGGACCGGGGAGCTGTTTTTT.

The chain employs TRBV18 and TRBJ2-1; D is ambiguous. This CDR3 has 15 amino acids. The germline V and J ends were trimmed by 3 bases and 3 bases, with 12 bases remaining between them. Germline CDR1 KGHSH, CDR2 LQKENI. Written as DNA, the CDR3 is TGTGCCAGCTCACCGGGTCAGGTTTTCTACAATGAGCAGTTCTTC. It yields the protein CASSPGQVFYNEQFF.

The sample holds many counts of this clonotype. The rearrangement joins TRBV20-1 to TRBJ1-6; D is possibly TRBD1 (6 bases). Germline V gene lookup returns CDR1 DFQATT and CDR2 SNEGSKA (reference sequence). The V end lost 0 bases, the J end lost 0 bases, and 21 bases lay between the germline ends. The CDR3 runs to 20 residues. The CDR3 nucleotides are TGCAGTGCTAGAGACCCTTGGGACAACTCAAAGAGCTCCTATAATTCACCCCTCCACTTT. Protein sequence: CSARDPWDNSKSSYNSPLHF.

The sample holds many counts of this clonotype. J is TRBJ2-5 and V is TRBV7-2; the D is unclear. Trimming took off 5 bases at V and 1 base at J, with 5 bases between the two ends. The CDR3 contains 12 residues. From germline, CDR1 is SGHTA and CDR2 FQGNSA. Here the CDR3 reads CASSPSQETQYF. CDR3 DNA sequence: TGTGCCAGCAGCCCATCCCAAGAGACCCAGTACTTC.

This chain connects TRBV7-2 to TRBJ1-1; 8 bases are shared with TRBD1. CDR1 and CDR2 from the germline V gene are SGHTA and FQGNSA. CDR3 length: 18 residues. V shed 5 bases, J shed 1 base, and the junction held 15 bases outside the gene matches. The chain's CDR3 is CASSLTQGVSARNTEAFF. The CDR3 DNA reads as TGTGCCAGCAGCCTCACACAGGGGGTATCGGCGAGGAACACTGAAGCTTTCTTT.